This T cell receptor beta chain was profiled in a study of molecular identifiers for immune sequencing clone quantification. TCRdb reprocessed the PCR reads with MiXCR, giving one entry per CDR3 protein. In the table there are about half a million distinct CDR3 sequences, about 22% of which are singletons. This clonotype was counted many times. This CDR3 comprises 12 residues. Germline CDR1 LGHNT, CDR2 FRNRAP. Between the trimmed V and J ends, which lost 3 bases and 0 bases, there was a span of 0 bases. The sequence was collected from a human donor in good health. Some libraries in this study had Jurkat cell RNA spiked in. Material: naive CD8+ T cells from blood, with Jurkat cell RNA spiked in. As for subset: FACS-sorted CD8+CD4-CCR7+CD45RA+ naive T cells. The chain has TRBV12-5 and TRBJ2-4; no firm D call. CDR3 in DNA: TGTGCTAGTGGTTTAGCCAAAAACATTCAGTACTTC. Residues: CASGLAKNIQYF.